This TCR beta chain was recorded in a study of blood T cells in healthy people across ages. PCR was performed a second time for about 6 to 11 cycles using a sample-barcoded 5' primer and a J-beta primer mix. TCRdb reprocessed the 5' RACE reads with MiXCR, giving one entry per CDR3 protein. The sample yields hundreds of thousands of distinct CDR3 sequences, roughly 48% seen once. CDR3 length equals 16 residues. Trimming removed 0 bases from V and 0 bases from J, with 9 bases in between. Germline loops: CDR1 LNHNV, CDR2 YYDKDF (reference sequence). The TCR was taken from a man aged 25-45 years in good health. The genes are TRBV15 and TRBJ1-5; no definite D call. Material: blood. The CDR3 sequence is CATSREAAYSNQPQHF. Written as DNA, the CDR3 is TGTGCCACCAGCAGAGAGGCAGCCTATAGCAATCAGCCCCAGCATTTT.